The clone carrying this T cell receptor beta chain was seen a few times. Its cognate antigen is unknown. MiXCR was run by TCRdb on the 5' RACE reads, yielding one entry per CDR3 protein. The sample contains more than 600,000 distinct CDR3 sequences, around a fifth of which appear only once. The length of the CDR3 is 14 residues. Germline V gene sequence: CDR1 SGHRS, CDR2 YFSETQ. The ends lost 5 bases at V and 5 bases at J; junction bases unmatched: 9. The sample comes from a study of CD8 T cells in ankylosing spondylitis. Study-wide points: Disease-linked clones reportedly showed significant enrichment in matched ankylosing spondylitis synovial fluid. It appeared that ankylosing spondylitis blood was characterized by a TCR beta motif of eight highly homologous variants.

The sample comprised blood, either unsorted or a sorted T cell fraction (not recorded which). The clonotype originates from a male donor with ankylosing spondylitis. The chain uses TRBV5-1 and TRBJ1-1; 7 nucleotides agree with TRBD1. The chain's CDR3 is CASSTGVVITEAFF. The CDR3, as DNA: TGCGCCAGCAGTACAGGGGTGGTAATAACTGAAGCTTTCTTT.